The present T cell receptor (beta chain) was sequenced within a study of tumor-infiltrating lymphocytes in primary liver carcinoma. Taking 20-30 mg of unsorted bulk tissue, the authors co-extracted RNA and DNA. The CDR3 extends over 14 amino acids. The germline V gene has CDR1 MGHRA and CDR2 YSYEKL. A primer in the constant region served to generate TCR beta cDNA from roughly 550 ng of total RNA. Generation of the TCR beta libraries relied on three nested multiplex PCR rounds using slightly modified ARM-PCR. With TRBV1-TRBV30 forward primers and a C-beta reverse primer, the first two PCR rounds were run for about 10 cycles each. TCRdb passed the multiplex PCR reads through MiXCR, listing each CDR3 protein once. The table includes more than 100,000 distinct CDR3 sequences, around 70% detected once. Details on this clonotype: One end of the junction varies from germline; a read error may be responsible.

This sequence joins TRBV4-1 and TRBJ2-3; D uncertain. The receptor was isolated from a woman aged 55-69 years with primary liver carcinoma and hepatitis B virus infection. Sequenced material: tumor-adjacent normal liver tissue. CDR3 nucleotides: TGCGCAAGCAGCCAGACGATTGGAACAGATATGCAGTATTTT. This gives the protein CASSQTIGTDMQYF.